This TCR beta chain was documented in a study of T cell clonality in common variable immunodeficiency. Reduced serum IgG, IgA and/or IgM plus specific antibody deficiency defined CVID. This clone has at least ten counts. Its target is unknown. The CDR3 is cut off 3 residues early in the read; its end comes from the germline J gene. Regarding the study as a whole: In common variable immunodeficiency, TCR beta chains reportedly carried fewer deletions and N-nucleotide insertions.

TCRdb's table, derived via immunoSEQ multiplex PCR, lists solely in-frame clones and lacks some. The sample contains about 21,000 clones, none occurring once; around 2.4% lies in the top ten. The CDR3 covers 13 residues. Germline CDR1 SNHLY, CDR2 FYNNEI. V lost 5 bases to trimming and J lost 7 bases; unmatched junction nucleotides: 5. This sequence originates from a human donor with common variable immunodeficiency. The rearrangement uses TRBV2 and TRBJ1-1; TRBD1 matches 9 bases. The sample taken for sequencing was peripheral blood mononuclear cells. Incomplete CDR3 DNA: TGTGCCAGCAGTAAGGACAGGGGAGGTGAA. This translates into CASSKDRGGE. The CDR3 as a whole reads CASSKDRGGEAFF.